This TCR beta chain stems from a study of cytomegalovirus exposure and HLA in healthy donors. About the study: Among roughly 190 million T cells, an earlier analysis found about 100 million unique TCR beta sequences. From donors who were HLA-typed, an early data release held approximately 91 million unique TCRs.

Study-wide findings and caveats: In vitro testing confirmed a few CMV-associated chains as specific for CMV antigens.

PCR employed 60 Vbeta and 13 Jbeta primers. As handled by the study authors: Later reanalysis found 80 million or so unique TCR beta chains, 10 million to 14 million of them shared. This table comes from immunoSEQ multiplex PCR, and its TCRdb copy is limited to in-frame clones, with some not included. V and J calls and clone size are given by that table; D and trimming were obtained from the DNA. The table has just over 150,000 clones, around 82% seen once; the top ten hold 5% to 7.5%. As concerns this clone: Its antigen is not known.

Deletions cut 5 bases from V and 4 bases from J, with 12 bases between. Germline V gene data show CDR1 as MGHRA and CDR2 as YSYEKL. This CDR3 has 13 amino acids. Material for sequencing was PBMCs. The clonotype was recovered from a woman aged 45-65 years in good health and CMV-seropositive. The V gene is TRBV4-1, the J gene TRBJ2-7, with D perhaps TRBD2 (6 bases). The CDR3 nucleotides read TGCGCCAGCAGCACGCGGGACGGATACGAGCAGTACTTC. This encodes CASSTRDGYEQYF.